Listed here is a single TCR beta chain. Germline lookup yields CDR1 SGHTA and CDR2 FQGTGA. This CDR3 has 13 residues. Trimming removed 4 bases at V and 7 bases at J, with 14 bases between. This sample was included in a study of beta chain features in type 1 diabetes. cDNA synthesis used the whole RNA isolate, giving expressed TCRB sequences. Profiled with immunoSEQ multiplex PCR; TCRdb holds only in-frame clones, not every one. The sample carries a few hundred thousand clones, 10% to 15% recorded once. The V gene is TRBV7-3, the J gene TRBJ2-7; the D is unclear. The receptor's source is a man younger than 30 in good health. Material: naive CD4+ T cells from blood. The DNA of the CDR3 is TGTGCCAGCAGCTCCCAGGAAAGAATGGAGCAGTACTTC. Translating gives CASSSQERMEQYF.